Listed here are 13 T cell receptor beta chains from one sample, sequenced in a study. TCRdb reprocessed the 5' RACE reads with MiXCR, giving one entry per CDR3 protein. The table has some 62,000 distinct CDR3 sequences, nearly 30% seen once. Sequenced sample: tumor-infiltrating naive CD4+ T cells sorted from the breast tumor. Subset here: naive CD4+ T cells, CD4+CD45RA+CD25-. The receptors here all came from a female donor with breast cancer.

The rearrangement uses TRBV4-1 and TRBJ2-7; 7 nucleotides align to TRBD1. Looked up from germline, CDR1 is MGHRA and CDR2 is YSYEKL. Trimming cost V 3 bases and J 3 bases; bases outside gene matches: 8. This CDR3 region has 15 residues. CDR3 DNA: TGCGCCAGCAGCCATCAGGACAGGCCTGACTACGAGCAGTACTTC. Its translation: CASSHQDRPDYEQYF.

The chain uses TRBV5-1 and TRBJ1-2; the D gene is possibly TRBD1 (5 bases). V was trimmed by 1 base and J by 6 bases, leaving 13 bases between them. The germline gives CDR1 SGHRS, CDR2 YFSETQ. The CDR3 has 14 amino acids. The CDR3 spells CASSLFGTADGYTF. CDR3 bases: TGCGCCAGCAGCTTGTTCGGGACCGCGGATGGCTACACCTTC.

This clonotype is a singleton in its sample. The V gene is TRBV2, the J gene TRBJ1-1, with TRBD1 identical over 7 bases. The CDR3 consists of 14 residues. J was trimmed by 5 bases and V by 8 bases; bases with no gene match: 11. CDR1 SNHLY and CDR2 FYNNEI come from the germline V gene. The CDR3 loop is CASEPPTGRTEAFF. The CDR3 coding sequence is TGTGCCAGCGAACCCCCGACAGGGAGGACTGAAGCTTTCTTT.

The CDR3 protein is CAISEASGRRNSRSNEQFF. In DNA form, the CDR3 reads TGTGCCATCAGTGAGGCTAGCGGGAGAAGAAATTCACGGAGCAATGAGCAGTTCTTC. This rearrangement joins TRBV10-3 to TRBJ2-1, with 10 nucleotides matching TRBD2. The trim removed 2 bases at V and 6 bases at J, leaving 16 bases unmatched. The CDR3 length is 19 residues. The germline V gene encodes CDR1 ENHRY and CDR2 SYGVKD.

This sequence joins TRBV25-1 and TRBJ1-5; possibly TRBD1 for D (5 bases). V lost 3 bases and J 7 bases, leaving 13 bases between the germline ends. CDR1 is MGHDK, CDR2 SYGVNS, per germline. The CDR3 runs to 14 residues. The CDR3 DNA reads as TGTGCCAGCAGTGAGACGGAGGGGAAACAGCCCCAGCATTTT. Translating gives CASSETEGKQPQHF. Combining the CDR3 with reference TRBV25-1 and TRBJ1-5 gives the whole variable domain EADIYQTPRYLVIGTGKKITLECSQTMGHDKMYWYQQDPGMELHLIHYSYGVNSTEKGDLSSESTVSRIRTEHFPLTLESARPSHTSQYLCASSETEGKQPQHFGDGTRLSIL.

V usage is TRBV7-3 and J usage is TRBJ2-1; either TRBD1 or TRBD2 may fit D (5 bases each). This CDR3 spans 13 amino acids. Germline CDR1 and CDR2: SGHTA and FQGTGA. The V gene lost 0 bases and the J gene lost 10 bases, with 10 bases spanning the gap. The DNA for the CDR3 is TGTGCCAGCAGCTTAACGGGAAGGGACGAGCAGTTCTTC. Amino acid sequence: CASSLTGRDEQFF. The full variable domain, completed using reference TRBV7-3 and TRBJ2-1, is GAGVSQTPSNKVTEKGKYVELRCDPISGHTALYWYRQSLGQGPEFLIYFQGTGAADDSGLPNDRFFAVRPEGSVSTLKIQRTERGDSAVYLCASSLTGRDEQFFGPGTRLTVL.

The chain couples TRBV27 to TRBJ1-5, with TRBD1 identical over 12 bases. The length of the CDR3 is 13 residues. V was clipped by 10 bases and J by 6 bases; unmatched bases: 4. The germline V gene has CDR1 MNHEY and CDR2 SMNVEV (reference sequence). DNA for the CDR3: TGTGCCACCGGGACAGGGGGCATTCAGCCCCAGCATTTT. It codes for CATGTGGIQPQHF.

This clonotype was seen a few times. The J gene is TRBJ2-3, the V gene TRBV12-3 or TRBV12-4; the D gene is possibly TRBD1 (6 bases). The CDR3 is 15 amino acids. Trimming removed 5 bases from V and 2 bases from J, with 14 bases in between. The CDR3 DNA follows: TGTGCCAGCAGTGGGGACAAGGCCTACACAGATACGCAGTATTTT. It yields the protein CASSGDKAYTDTQYF.

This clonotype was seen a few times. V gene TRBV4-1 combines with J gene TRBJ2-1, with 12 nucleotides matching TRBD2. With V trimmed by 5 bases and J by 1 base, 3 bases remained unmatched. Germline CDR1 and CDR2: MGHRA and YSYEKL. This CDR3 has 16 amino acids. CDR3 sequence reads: CASSVTSGSSYNEQFF. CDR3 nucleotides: TGCGCCAGCAGCGTGACTAGCGGGAGTTCCTACAATGAGCAGTTCTTC.

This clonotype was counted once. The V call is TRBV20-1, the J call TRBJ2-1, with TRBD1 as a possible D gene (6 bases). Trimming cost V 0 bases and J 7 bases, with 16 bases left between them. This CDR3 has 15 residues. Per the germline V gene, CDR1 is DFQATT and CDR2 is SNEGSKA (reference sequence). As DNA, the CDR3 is TGCAGTGCTAGAGATAGTGTAAAAAGGGGGAATGAGCAGTTCTTC. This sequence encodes CSARDSVKRGNEQFF.

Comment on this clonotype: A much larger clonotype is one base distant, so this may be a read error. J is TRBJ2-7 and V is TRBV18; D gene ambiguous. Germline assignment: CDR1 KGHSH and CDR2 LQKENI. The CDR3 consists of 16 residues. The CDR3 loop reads CASSPRSVLQLYEQHF. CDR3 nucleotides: TGTGCCAGCTCACCAAGGTCAGTGTTACAGCTCTACGAGCAGCACTTC.

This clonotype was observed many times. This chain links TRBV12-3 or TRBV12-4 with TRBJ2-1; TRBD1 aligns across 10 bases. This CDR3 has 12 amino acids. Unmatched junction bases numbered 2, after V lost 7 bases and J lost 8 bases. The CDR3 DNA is TGTGCCAGCACGACAGGGGGCGATGAGCAGTTCTTC. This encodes CASTTGGDEQFF.

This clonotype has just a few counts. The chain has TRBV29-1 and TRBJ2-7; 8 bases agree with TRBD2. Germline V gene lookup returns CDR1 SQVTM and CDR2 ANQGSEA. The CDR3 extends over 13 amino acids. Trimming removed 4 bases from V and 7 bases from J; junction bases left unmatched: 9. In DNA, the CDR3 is TGCAGCGTTGCAGCGGGAGTGGGCTCTGAGCAGTACTTC. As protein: CSVAAGVGSEQYF.